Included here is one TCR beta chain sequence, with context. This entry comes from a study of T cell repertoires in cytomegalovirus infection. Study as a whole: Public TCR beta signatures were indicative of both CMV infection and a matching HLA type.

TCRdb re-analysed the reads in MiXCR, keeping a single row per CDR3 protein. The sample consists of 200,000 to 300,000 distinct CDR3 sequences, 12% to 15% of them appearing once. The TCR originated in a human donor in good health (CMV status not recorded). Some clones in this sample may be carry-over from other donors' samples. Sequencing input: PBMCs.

The CDR3 region is CASSQSSQGINQPQHF. The CDR3, as DNA: TGTGCCAGCAGCCAGTCAAGTCAGGGTATCAATCAGCCCCAGCATTTT. The genes are TRBV4-2 and TRBJ1-5; TRBD1 might be the D (5 bases). Trimming took 3 bases from V and 3 from J, leaving 15 bases between them. The CDR3 consists of 16 residues. Germline CDR1 and CDR2: LGHNA and YNFKEQ.